These 8 T cell receptor beta chains share one sample of origin, sequenced in a study of cytomegalovirus exposure and HLA in healthy donors. The study ran its PCR with 60 Vbeta and 13 Jbeta primers. Assay: immunoSEQ multiplex PCR; the TCRdb copy retains only in-frame clones and omits some. The data hold roughly 180,000 clones, with approximately 88% observed a single time. The sample was PBMCs. All receptors come from a boy aged 10-17 years in good health and CMV-seronegative.

This clone appeared once. The V gene is TRBV30, the J gene TRBJ1-4; weak D call: TRBD1 (5 bases). Trimming cost V 4 bases and J 5 bases, with 8 bases left between them. Germline loops: CDR1 GTSNPN, CDR2 SVGIG (reference sequence). The CDR3 is made up of 12 amino acids. The CDR3 reads CAWMWGNEKLFF. CDR3 coding DNA: TGTGCCTGGATGTGGGGCAATGAAAAACTGTTTTTT. The variable domain in full, completed from reference TRBV30 and TRBJ1-4, reads SQTIHQWPATLVQPVGSPLSLECTVEGTSNPNLYWYRQAAGRGLQLLFYSVGIGQISSEVPQNLSASRPQDRQFILSSKKLLLSDSGFYLCAWMWGNEKLFFGSGTQLSVL.

V is TRBV27 and J is TRBJ2-5; 13 nucleotides agree with TRBD2. J gave up 4 bases and V 5 bases, and 4 bases lay outside the gene matches. Germline CDR1 and CDR2: MNHEY and SMNVEV (reference sequence). The length of the CDR3 is 15 residues. CDR3 bases: TGTGCCAGCAGTCATGGACTAGCGGGAGCAGAGACCCAGTACTTC. It translates to CASSHGLAGAETQYF.

The rearrangement uses TRBV6-1 and TRBJ2-3, with unresolved D. The CDR3 consists of 14 residues. Trimming cost V 8 bases and J 0 bases, with 12 bases left between them. Germline CDR1 reads MNHNS; CDR2 reads SASEGT. For the CDR3, the DNA is TGTGCCAGCCGCCCGCAGTGGAGCACAGATACGCAGTATTTT. Protein sequence: CASRPQWSTDTQYF.

This chain links TRBV19 with TRBJ1-2; 8 bases align to TRBD1. The CDR3 totals 13 residues. V was clipped by 4 bases and J by 4 bases; unmatched bases: 2. CDR1 is LNHDA, CDR2 SQIVND, per germline (reference sequence). In DNA, the CDR3 is TGTGCCAGTAGTAGCGGACAGGGCTATGGCTACACCTTC. Protein sequence: CASSSGQGYGYTF.

This chain uses TRBV11-2 with TRBJ2-2; D gene unclear. From germline, CDR1 is SGHAT and CDR2 FQNNGV. V lost 2 bases, J lost 0 bases, and 10 bases lay in between. The CDR3 loop spans 16 amino acids. CDR3 in DNA: TGTGCCAGCAGCTTACTCCAGGTCTCGAACACCGGGGAGCTGTTTTTT. Encoded protein: CASSLLQVSNTGELFF.

There are a few counts of this clone. This chain connects TRBV4-1 to TRBJ2-7, with 8 bases that match TRBD2. CDR1 is MGHRA and CDR2 is YSYEKL in the germline V gene. The V segment lost 3 bases and the J segment 6 bases; nucleotides outside the gene matches: 10. CDR3 length equals 15 residues. The CDR3, as DNA: TGCGCCAGCAGCCAGTTAGCGGGATCAGGCGGCGAGCAGTACTTC. It encodes CASSQLAGSGGEQYF.

This clone was counted between two and nine times. V usage is TRBV2 and J usage is TRBJ1-1; D uncertain. V gave up 10 bases and J gave up 1 base, with 7 bases separating them. CDR3 size: 11 residues. Germline V gene sequence: CDR1 SNHLY, CDR2 FYNNEI. The CDR3: CATTENTEAFF. CDR3 nucleotide sequence: TGTGCCACCACAGAGAACACTGAAGCTTTCTTT.

The CDR3 DNA follows: TGTGCCAGCACACCGACAGGGGGTATGACTGAAGCTTTCTTT. Translated, it gives CASTPTGGMTEAFF. This sequence joins TRBV7-3 and TRBJ1-1, with 9 nucleotides matching TRBD1. Germline V gene lookup returns CDR1 SGHTA and CDR2 FQGTGA. The ends lost 7 bases at V and 5 bases at J; junction bases unmatched: 8. The CDR3 extends over 14 amino acids. Together with reference TRBV7-3 and TRBJ1-1, the CDR3 gives the full variable domain: GAGVSQTPSNKVTEKGKYVELRCDPISGHTALYWYRQSLGQGPEFLIYFQGTGAADDSGLPNDRFFAVRPEGSVSTLKIQRTERGDSAVYLCASTPTGGMTEAFFGQGTRLTVV.